These 10 T cell receptor beta chains were all obtained from the same sample, sequenced in a study of cytomegalovirus exposure and HLA in healthy donors. The PCR ran on 60 Vbeta and 13 Jbeta primers. The protocol was immunoSEQ multiplex PCR, while the TCRdb copy is restricted to in-frame clones and leaves out a portion. Found here are 130,000 to 150,000 clones, under 85% of them singletons; the top ten hold roughly 0.87%. The sequenced sample was PBMCs. Receptors were obtained from a man younger than 35 in good health and CMV-seronegative.

The chain has TRBV6-1 and TRBJ1-1; no reliable D call. This CDR3 is 12 amino acids long. Trimming removed 3 bases at V and 3 bases at J, with 5 bases between. Germline loops: CDR1 MNHNS, CDR2 SASEGT. The CDR3 sequence is CASSDIYTEAFF. DNA for the CDR3: TGTGCCAGCAGTGACATTTACACTGAAGCTTTCTTT.

This clone showed up just a few times. The chain uses TRBV29-1 and TRBJ1-2, with 8 nucleotides matching TRBD1. V gave up 8 bases and J gave up 5 bases; unmatched junction bases: 10. Germline V gives CDR1 SQVTM, CDR2 ANQGSEA. The CDR3 is made up of 13 amino acids. CDR3: CSIHSTGDYGYTF. DNA of the CDR3: TGCAGCATTCACTCGACAGGGGATTATGGCTACACCTTC.

The chain employs TRBV6-5 and TRBJ1-2; the match to TRBD1 covers 10 bases. From germline, CDR1 is MNHEY and CDR2 SVGAGI. The ends lost 4 bases at V and 6 bases at J; junction bases unmatched: 5. The CDR3 consists of 14 residues. The CDR3 reads CASSWGQGIDGYTF. In DNA, the CDR3 is TGTGCCAGCAGTTGGGGACAGGGGATCGATGGCTACACCTTC.

This clone appeared a single time. The gene calls are TRBV19 and TRBJ2-1, with a tentative D call TRBD1 (6 bases). V lost 3 bases and J lost 3, with 12 bases in between. The CDR3 runs 15 residues. Germline loops: CDR1 LNHDA, CDR2 SQIVND (reference sequence). Here the CDR3 DNA reads TGTGCCAGTAGTATGGGATGGGACAACTACAATGAGCAGTTCTTC. Encoded protein: CASSMGWDNYNEQFF. Drawing the rest from reference TRBV19 and TRBJ2-1, the complete variable domain is DGGITQSPKYLFRKEGQNVTLSCEQNLNHDAMYWYRQDPGQGLRLIYYSQIVNDFQKGDIAEGYSVSREKKESFPLTVTSAQKNPTAFYLCASSMGWDNYNEQFFGPGTRLTVL.

This chain links TRBV14 with TRBJ2-5, with D uncertain. CDR1 SGHDN and CDR2 FVKESK come from the germline V gene. The CDR3 totals 14 residues. Trimming removed 1 base from V and 3 bases from J, with 9 bases in between. CDR3 bases: TGTGCCAGCAGCCAAGCAGGATTGAAAGAGACCCAGTACTTC. Its translation: CASSQAGLKETQYF.

The J gene is TRBJ1-2, the V gene TRBV5-1; no firm D call. V was pared by 0 bases and J by 0 bases, with 6 bases between. The CDR3 has 14 amino acids. Germline V lookup: CDR1 SGHRS, CDR2 YFSETQ. CDR3 coding DNA: TGCGCCAGCAGCTTGGGACAATCTAACTATGGCTACACCTTC. Translating gives CASSLGQSNYGYTF. The variable domain in full, with the rest retrieved from reference TRBV5-1 and TRBJ1-2, is KAGVTQTPRYLIKTRGQQVTLSCSPISGHRSVSWYQQTPGQGLQFLFEYFSETQRNKGNFPGRFSGRQFSNSRSEMNVSTLELGDSALYLCASSLGQSNYGYTFGSGTRLTVV.

The CDR3 sequence: CASNSFLRDNSPLHF. For the CDR3, the DNA is TGTGCCAGCAACAGCTTTCTGAGGGATAATTCACCCCTCCACTTT. The chain links TRBV5-6 to TRBJ1-6; D ambiguous. The germline V gene has CDR1 SGHDT and CDR2 YYEEEE. CDR3 length equals 15 residues. V was cut by 6 bases and J by 5 bases, with 15 bases left in between.

As DNA, the CDR3 is TGTGCCAGCAGTTTCCCCGCCGACACCCAAGAGACCCAGTACTTC. Its translation is CASSFPADTQETQYF. This chain uses TRBV28 with TRBJ2-5; D is undetermined. Germline-derived CDR1 and CDR2 are MDHEN and SYDVKM. The CDR3 is made up of 15 amino acids. V was cut by 3 bases and J by 1 base, with 12 bases left in between.

The chain links TRBV4-3 to TRBJ2-1, with a weak D call TRBD1 (6 bases). The CDR3 extends over 15 amino acids. V lost 4 bases and J 2 bases, leaving 12 bases between the germline ends. Looked up from germline, CDR1 is LGHNA and CDR2 is YSLEER. The CDR3 coding sequence is TGCGCCAGCAGCCCAGGACAGCAAACCTACAATGAGCAGTTCTTC. This gives the protein CASSPGQQTYNEQFF.

The chain is built from TRBV5-5 and TRBJ1-2; D may be TRBD1 (6 bases). The CDR3 has 14 amino acids. The V gene's germline CDR1 is SGHKS and CDR2 YYEKEE (reference sequence). V was trimmed by 0 bases and J by 4 bases, leaving 10 bases between them. CDR3 region: CASSLGQEIYGYTF. CDR3 sequence (DNA): TGTGCCAGCAGCTTGGGACAGGAGATCTATGGCTACACCTTC.